This T cell receptor (beta chain) was retrieved from a study of regulatory T cells in long-lasting Graves disease. The CDR3 consists of 17 residues. The germline V gene encodes CDR1 DFQATT and CDR2 SNEGSKA (reference sequence). The trim removed 3 bases at V and 2 bases at J, leaving 9 bases unmatched. Whole-study results and caveats: The sample size was small, and this may have reduced accuracy.

Regarding time point: newly diagnosed GD, antithyroid drugs for less than 3 months. Extracted PBMC RNA gave rise to the TCR library. The diagnosis of Graves' disease used American Thyroid Association guidelines. This clonotype was detected only once. The antigen is not known. Arm-PCR of CDR3 regions with iRepertoire HTBI primers generated TCR beta libraries. TCRdb re-called the multiplex PCR reads through MiXCR, storing one row per CDR3 protein. The sample carries 250,000 or so distinct CDR3 sequences, over 20% recorded once. This chain joins TRBV20-1 and TRBJ2-3; TRBD2 aligns across 12 bases. The sequence came from a female donor with Graves disease. The sample consisted of peripheral blood mononuclear cells (PBMCs), taken at new diagnosis, from a patient treated with antithyroid drugs. The CDR3 DNA reads TGCAGTGCTAGGCGAACTAGCGGGGGGATCCACACAGATACGCAGTATTTT. It is translated as CSARRTSGGIHTDTQYF.